This is a list of T cell receptor beta chains from one sample in a study of blood T cells in healthy people across ages. A single record per CDR3 protein comes from TCRdb applying MiXCR to the 5' RACE reads. The table shows about 1.4 million distinct CDR3 sequences, with around 59% occurring only once. Sequences were obtained from blood. These receptors came from a man aged 18-30 years in good health. Both conserved end residues are part of each CDR3. The D gene is left open where the match is weak. Size values are once, few and many counts, or a class for expanded clones, and some rows have none.

CDR3aa: CSARGVGLADRDTQYF; CDR3nt: TGCAGTGCTAGGGGCGTGGGACTAGCGGACAGGGATACGCAGTATTTT; d_gene: TRBD2; j_gene: TRBJ2-3; v_gene: TRBV20-1; abundance: NA
CDR3aa: CASSSTLGTGKTYEQYF; CDR3nt: TGTGCCAGCAGCTCTACATTGGGGACAGGAAAAACCTACGAGCAGTACTTC; d_gene: TRBD1; j_gene: TRBJ2-7; v_gene: TRBV11-2; abundance: NA
CDR3aa: CASSATDEKLFF; CDR3nt: TGTGCCAGCAGTGCTACAGATGAAAAACTGTTTTTT; d_gene: NA; j_gene: TRBJ1-4; v_gene: TRBV2; abundance: NA
CDR3aa: CASSQAPGQGLGGYTF; CDR3nt: TGCGCCAGCAGCCAGGCTCCGGGACAGGGTCTAGGTGGCTACACCTTC; d_gene: TRBD1; j_gene: TRBJ1-2; v_gene: TRBV4-3; abundance: NA
CDR3aa: CATKVGQGYYEQYF; CDR3nt: TGTGCCACTAAGGTCGGACAGGGTTACTACGAGCAGTACTTC; d_gene: TRBD1; j_gene: TRBJ2-7; v_gene: TRBV10-3; abundance: few
CDR3aa: CASSSTYTQYF; CDR3nt: TGTGCCAGCTCCTCTACTTATACGCAGTATTTT; d_gene: NA; j_gene: TRBJ2-3; v_gene: TRBV13; abundance: few
CDR3aa: CASSLVASGGAADTQYF; CDR3nt: TGTGCCAGCAGCTTAGTGGCTAGCGGGGGGGCCGCAGATACGCAGTATTTT; d_gene: TRBD2; j_gene: TRBJ2-3; v_gene: TRBV7-2; abundance: NA
CDR3aa: CAISDLGQPLMNTEAFF; CDR3nt: TGTGCCATCAGTGACTTGGGACAGCCTCTCATGAACACTGAAGCTTTCTTT; d_gene: TRBD1; j_gene: TRBJ1-1; v_gene: TRBV10-3; abundance: once
CDR3aa: CASSSSSPLVGQGTYEQYF; CDR3nt: TGTGCCAGCAGTTCAAGTAGCCCGTTGGTGGGACAGGGTACCTACGAGCAGTACTTC; d_gene: TRBD1; j_gene: TRBJ2-7; v_gene: TRBV12-3/TRBV12-4; abundance: NA
CDR3aa: CASSSLYQETQYF; CDR3nt: TGTGCCAGCAGTTCATTGTACCAAGAGACCCAGTACTTC; d_gene: NA; j_gene: TRBJ2-5; v_gene: TRBV28; abundance: NA
CDR3aa: CSVEREMGEQYF; CDR3nt: TGCAGCGTTGAACGTGAGATGGGCGAGCAGTACTTC; d_gene: NA; j_gene: TRBJ2-7; v_gene: TRBV29-1; abundance: NA
CDR3aa: CASSQDRGRDNEQYF; CDR3nt: TGTGCCAGCAGCCAAGACAGGGGACGCGACAATGAGCAGTACTTC; d_gene: NA; j_gene: TRBJ2-7; v_gene: TRBV4-2; abundance: NA
CDR3aa: CASSLADRVAEQYF; CDR3nt: TGTGCCAGCAGCTTAGCGGACAGGGTAGCCGAGCAGTACTTC; d_gene: TRBD1; j_gene: TRBJ2-7; v_gene: TRBV7-8; abundance: few
CDR3aa: CAGSSGQGWGSYEQYF; CDR3nt: TGTGCCGGCAGTTCCGGACAGGGATGGGGATCCTACGAGCAGTACTTC; d_gene: TRBD1; j_gene: TRBJ2-7; v_gene: TRBV27; abundance: NA
CDR3aa: CSAEPGLAVGNNEQYF; CDR3nt: TGCAGTGCGGAGCCGGGACTAGCGGTTGGAAACAATGAGCAGTACTTC; d_gene: TRBD2; j_gene: TRBJ2-7; v_gene: TRBV20-1; abundance: NA
CDR3aa: CASRVSVQLNTGELFF; CDR3nt: TGTGCCAGCAGGGTGTCGGTGCAGTTGAACACCGGGGAGCTGTTTTTT; d_gene: NA; j_gene: TRBJ2-2; v_gene: TRBV12-3/TRBV12-4; abundance: once
CDR3aa: CASKDRGLSPLHF; CDR3nt: TGTGCCAGCAAGGACAGGGGATTATCACCCCTCCACTTT; d_gene: TRBD1; j_gene: TRBJ1-6; v_gene: TRBV25-1; abundance: NA
CDR3aa: CSATDRAYEQYF; CDR3nt: TGCAGTGCAACCGACAGGGCCTACGAGCAGTACTTC; d_gene: TRBD1; j_gene: TRBJ2-7; v_gene: TRBV20-1; abundance: NA
CDR3aa: CASSPQITTGGEAFF; CDR3nt: TGCGCCAGCAGCCCACAAATTACTACAGGGGGAGAAGCTTTCTTT; d_gene: TRBD1; j_gene: TRBJ1-1; v_gene: TRBV4-3; abundance: NA
CDR3aa: CASSPPLGSEQYF; CDR3nt: TGTGCCAGCAGCCCCCCGCTCGGTTCCGAGCAGTACTTC; d_gene: NA; j_gene: TRBJ2-7; v_gene: TRBV7-9; abundance: few
CDR3aa: CASSGQATQETQYF; CDR3nt: TGTGCCAGCAGTGGACAGGCTACCCAAGAGACCCAGTACTTC; d_gene: TRBD1; j_gene: TRBJ2-5; v_gene: TRBV6-5; abundance: NA
CDR3aa: CASSIIRDPTTQYF; CDR3nt: TGTGCCAGCAGCATTATCCGTGACCCGACCACCCAGTACTTC; d_gene: NA; j_gene: TRBJ2-7; v_gene: TRBV13; abundance: NA
CDR3aa: CASSVSGGAPLNKNIQYF; CDR3nt: TGTGCCAGCAGCGTTAGCGGGGGGGCACCCCTCAACAAAAACATTCAGTACTTC; d_gene: TRBD2; j_gene: TRBJ2-4; v_gene: TRBV9; abundance: NA
CDR3aa: CAIGRDSIQETQYF; CDR3nt: TGTGCCATCGGGAGGGACAGCATACAAGAGACCCAGTACTTC; d_gene: NA; j_gene: TRBJ2-5; v_gene: TRBV10-3; abundance: NA
CDR3aa: CASSLEGVGTKNIQYF; CDR3nt: TGCGCCAGCAGCTTGGAAGGGGTGGGAACCAAAAACATTCAGTACTTC; d_gene: NA; j_gene: TRBJ2-4; v_gene: TRBV5-1; abundance: NA
CDR3aa: CASSLEHGGSSSYNEQFF; CDR3nt: TGTGCCAGCAGCTTAGAACATGGGGGATCCAGCTCCTACAATGAGCAGTTCTTC; d_gene: NA; j_gene: TRBJ2-1; v_gene: TRBV13; abundance: NA
CDR3aa: CTSSQDLRELFF; CDR3nt: TGTACCAGCAGCCAAGATTTGAGGGAGCTGTTTTTT; d_gene: NA; j_gene: TRBJ2-2; v_gene: TRBV3-1; abundance: NA
CDR3aa: CASSFNRGGNNEQFF; CDR3nt: TGTGCCAGCAGCTTCAACAGGGGGGGAAACAATGAGCAGTTCTTC; d_gene: NA; j_gene: TRBJ2-1; v_gene: TRBV11-2; abundance: NA